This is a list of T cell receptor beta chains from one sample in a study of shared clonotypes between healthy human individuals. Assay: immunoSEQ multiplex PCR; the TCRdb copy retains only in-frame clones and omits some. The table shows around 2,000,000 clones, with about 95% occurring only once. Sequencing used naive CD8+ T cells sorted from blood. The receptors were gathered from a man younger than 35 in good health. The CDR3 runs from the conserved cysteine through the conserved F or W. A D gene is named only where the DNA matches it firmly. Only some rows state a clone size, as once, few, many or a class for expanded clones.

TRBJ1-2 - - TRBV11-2 TGTGCCAGCAGCTTAGGAAGCAGCTATGGCTACACCTTC CASSLGSSYGYTF
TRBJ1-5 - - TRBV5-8 TGTGCCAGCAGCTTGTATGGAGGGACCCAGCATTTT CASSLYGGTQHF
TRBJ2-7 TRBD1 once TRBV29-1 TGCAGCGCGGGACAGGCGACCTACGAGCAGTACTTC CSAGQATYEQYF
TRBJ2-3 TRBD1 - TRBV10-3 TGTGCCATCAGTGAGTCGACAGGGGAACTTTTCACAGATACGCAGTATTTT CAISESTGELFTDTQYF
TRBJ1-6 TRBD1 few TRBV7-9 TGTGCCAGCAGCCCGACAGGGGTAGGGTCACCCCTCCACTTT CASSPTGVGSPLHF
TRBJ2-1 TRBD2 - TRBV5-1 TGCGCCAGCAGCTTGAGTAGCGGGACCTTCAATGAGCAGTTCTTC CASSLSSGTFNEQFF
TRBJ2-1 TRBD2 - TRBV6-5 TGTGCCAGCCACTCGGCGGGGGGCATTGAGCAGTTCTTC CASHSAGGIEQFF
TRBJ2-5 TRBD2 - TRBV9 TGTGCCAGCAGCGTCGGACTAGCGGGGTACCAAGAGACCCAGTACTTC CASSVGLAGYQETQYF
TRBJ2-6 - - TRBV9 TGTGCCAGCAGCGTAGCTTCCAGGGGTGGGGCCAACGTCCTGACTTTC CASSVASRGGANVLTF
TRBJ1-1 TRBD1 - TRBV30 TGTGCCTGGAGTGTCACAGGGGGCTCTGAAGCTTTCTTT CAWSVTGGSEAFF
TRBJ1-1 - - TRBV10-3 TGTGCCATCAGTGAGTCGTGGGGGCAGAGGACTGAAGCTTTCTTT CAISESWGQRTEAFF
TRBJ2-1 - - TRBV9 TGTGCCAGCAGCGCTAGTGGGAATGAGCAGTTCTTC CASSASGNEQFF
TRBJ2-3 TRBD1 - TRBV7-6 TGTGCCAGCAGCCCAGGGGGCTTCACAGATACGCAGTATTTT CASSPGGFTDTQYF
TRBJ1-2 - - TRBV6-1 TGTGCCAGCAGCCCGAGAGGCAACTACTATGGCTACACCTTC CASSPRGNYYGYTF
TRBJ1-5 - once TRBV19 TGTGCCAGTAGTATAGATGTATCCTACAATCAGCCCCAGCATTTT CASSIDVSYNQPQHF
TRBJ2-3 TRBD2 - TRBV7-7 TGTGCTAGCAGCCTCTCTAGCGGCACTTCAGATACGCAGTATTTT CASSLSSGTSDTQYF
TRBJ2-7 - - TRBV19 TGTGCCAGTAGCGGAGGCCTCCTCGAGCAGTACTTC CASSGGLLEQYF
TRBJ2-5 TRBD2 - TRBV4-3 TGCGCCAGCAGCCAAGACCCTAGCGGGTGGAGTCAAGAGACCCAGTACTTC CASSQDPSGWSQETQYF